Listed below are T cell receptor beta chains from one sample, sequenced in a study of blood T cells in healthy people across ages. TCRdb analysed the 5' RACE reads with MiXCR anew, one entry per CDR3 protein. The sample carries under 1,000,000 distinct CDR3 sequences, about 37% recorded once. Sequenced input: blood. These receptors were obtained from a man aged 18 to 30 in good health. CDR3s leave out the opening cysteine and the closing phenylalanine or tryptophan. The listing skips clone size in some rows; elsewhere it reads once, few, many or a size class.

clone_size	v_call	cdr3_aa
-	TRBV28	ASIPLGISTDTQY
many	TRBV20-1	SASPRDTNYGYT
once	TRBV20-1	SARELAGTRDTQY
-	TRBV18	ASSTGTLYGYT
few	TRBV9	ASSAGDLSPYNSPLH
-	TRBV12-3/TRBV12-4	ASSLAKLAGALNNEQY
-	TRBV15	ATSRDQASLEQF
many	TRBV29-1	SVRDRGFDNEQF
few	TRBV10-3	ASRQADSSYNEQF
-	TRBV9	ASSGPDRDEQY
-	TRBV12-3/TRBV12-4	ASSVGRVLDEQF
once	TRBV2	ATQDRGIYEQY
-	TRBV4-1	ASSQDLAENYGYT
-	TRBV3-1	ASSQDHREAF
few	TRBV12-3/TRBV12-4	ASNPLGGADTQY
few	TRBV6-5	ASSYNRGGDTQY
many	TRBV5-4	ASSLQDNEQF
-	TRBV5-6	ASSLGQHSYEQY
once	TRBV5-1	ASSAGAQPNEQF
-	TRBV3-1	ASGGSNYGYT
few	TRBV12-3/TRBV12-4	ASSFTRTGGEETQY
-	TRBV6-2/TRBV6-3	ASSYPPGRTRKEAF
-	TRBV6-2/TRBV6-3	ASTWEISNGGRNIQY
-	TRBV28	ASSTRTAFSYNEQF
few	TRBV27	ASSEMGPNYGYT
many	TRBV12-3/TRBV12-4	ASSPPLTDTQY
few	TRBV6-2/TRBV6-3	ASSYRVSSDSPLH
-	TRBV20-1	SARRGTRYTDTQY
-	TRBV12-3/TRBV12-4	ASSLRSGRPTDTQY
few	TRBV20-1	SADIGVWGTDTQY
-	TRBV6-5	AGTPTGGGSYGYT
-	TRBV20-1	SASRTSGGHRAEQF
-	TRBV4-1	ASSQEGTTNTEAF
-	TRBV5-1	ASSLAGRIQETQY
once	TRBV9	ASSVVAVRYNEQY
many	TRBV4-2	ASSQDGQGGNIQY
-	TRBV12-3/TRBV12-4	ASSLHRWDQPQH
-	TRBV18	ASSPLSGAQETQY
-	TRBV4-2	ASSQVGSYQETQY
-	TRBV20-1	SALRTSGGSYNEQY
-	TRBV11-2	ASSSDTGGPEKLF